A selection of T cell receptor beta chains follows, all from one sample in a study of cytomegalovirus exposure and HLA in healthy donors. Here immunoSEQ multiplex PCR was the method, and the copy in TCRdb shows in-frame clones only, minus some. This table lists some 70,000 clones. Sequencing was carried out using PBMCs. The receptor set was obtained from a man between 35 and 55 years old in good health and CMV-seronegative. CDR3s include the opening cysteine and the closing phenylalanine or tryptophan. Fields, in order: J gene, V gene, CDR3 protein.

TRBJ2-5 | TRBV28 | CASSQSLRGARETQYF
TRBJ2-3 | TRBV9 | CASSVPSAGGTPGTQYF
TRBJ1-6 | TRBV6-5 | CASRVLDSPLHF
TRBJ2-2 | TRBV7-3 | CASSFGFAGELFF
TRBJ1-2 | TRBV30 | CAWSVRRAGGGYTF
TRBJ2-1 | TRBV2 | CASSDTGQGAGTRFF
TRBJ1-5 | TRBV2 | CASSRQSSNQPQHF
TRBJ2-3 | TRBV5-1 | CASSYGQGGTDTQYF
TRBJ1-2 | TRBV30 | CAWTRDRGSFNYGYTF
TRBJ2-7 | TRBV5-5 | CASSRDRASYEQYF
TRBJ2-5 | TRBV5-8 | CASSSRSQETQYF
TRBJ1-4 | TRBV6-5 | CASRRVATNEKLFF
TRBJ1-1 | TRBV19 | CASSSRLGGTEAFF
TRBJ2-2 | TRBV5-1 | CASSLEGQGSGELFF
TRBJ2-3 | TRBV5-1 | CASSLDRGRTDTQYF
TRBJ1-2 | TRBV9 | CASSAEIQGVNYGYTF
TRBJ2-7 | TRBV19 | CASRDRTYEQYF
TRBJ2-3 | TRBV5-8 | CASSLAGGGRTDTQYF
TRBJ2-5 | TRBV30 | CAWSAGGETQYF
TRBJ2-7 | TRBV19 | CASSRGQSAYEQYF
TRBJ2-3 | TRBV7-3 | CASSPTRGQGKDTQYF
TRBJ1-3 | TRBV28 | CASSRDRARNTIYF
TRBJ1-2 | TRBV6-1 | CASSPSGGQNYGYTF
TRBJ1-4 | TRBV20-1 | CSAGTDEKLFF
TRBJ2-1 | TRBV4-2 | CASSHPSGGSYNEQFF
TRBJ2-7 | TRBV19 | CASSTHPTGFYEQYF
TRBJ1-5 | TRBV19 | CASSISDSSNQPQHF
TRBJ2-2 | TRBV18 | CASSPDFNTGELFF
TRBJ1-5 | TRBV7-8 | CASSLTRTKSNQPQHF
TRBJ1-2 | TRBV4-2 | CASSLGGPIYGYTF
TRBJ1-1 | TRBV18 | CASSPTGTGATEAFF
TRBJ2-7 | TRBV7-9 | CASSEQGYEQYF
TRBJ2-3 | TRBV29-1 | CSVVYTLRTGFSTDTQYF
TRBJ1-1 | TRBV19 | CASSISVNTEAFF
TRBJ2-5 | TRBV6-6 | CASSWRDRGQETQYF
TRBJ1-1 | TRBV5-1 | CASSSQGPTEAFF
TRBJ1-1 | TRBV5-6 | CASTVGPKEGLKNTEAFF
TRBJ1-2 | TRBV2 | CASRSDRNNYGYTF
TRBJ2-7 | TRBV7-6 | CASSQTGNEQYF
TRBJ2-7 | TRBV27 | CASSLDRSTHEQYF
TRBJ2-1 | TRBV7-9 | CASSSGLAGEFEQFF
TRBJ2-7 | TRBV30 | CAWSGKGLAGYEQYF
TRBJ1-2 | TRBV6-5 | CASSTTGTGGGGYTF
TRBJ1-2 | TRBV2 | CASSDGRELGYTF
TRBJ2-1 | TRBV2 | CASKGQGVYDEQFF
TRBJ1-6 | TRBV9 | CASSRVDGSHSPLHF
TRBJ2-1 | TRBV7-9 | CASSPSPSGGLPQFF
TRBJ2-6 | TRBV18 | CASSPGQGTGANVLTF
TRBJ1-1 | TRBV7-3 | CASSKLPTTGTEAFF
TRBJ2-5 | TRBV19 | CASSRTDQETQYF
TRBJ2-1 | TRBV2 | CASSQDSNNEQFF
TRBJ1-2 | TRBV2 | CASRRWGPYGYTF